This T cell receptor (beta chain) was sequenced for a study of T cell repertoires in cytomegalovirus infection. Study-level information: Based on public TCR beta signatures, there were indications of CMV infection and of a matching HLA type. Regarding the study as a whole: Dominant in the ex vivo response were TCR beta clonotypes restricted by HLA-C and specific for CMV. Cumulative public TCR beta family frequency identified CMV carriers with the relevant HLA.

The CDR3 consists of 17 residues. V trimming: 3 bases; J trimming: 3 bases; junction bases outside the gene matches: 9. Notes on this clonotype: Its specificity is unknown.

In TCRdb, the reads were re-called with MiXCR into one record per CDR3 protein. The data hold approximately 500,000 distinct CDR3 sequences, with 26% observed a single time. The sample comprised PBMCs. The TCR sequence derives from a human donor in good health (CMV status not recorded). Some clones in this sample may be carry-over from other donors' samples. V and J are TRBV12-3 or TRBV12-4 and TRBJ2-2; 8 positions agree with TRBD1. The CDR3, as DNA: TGTGCCAGCAGTTTGGGGGGACAGGAGGCTGACACCGGGGAGCTGTTTTTT. This encodes CASSLGGQEADTGELFF.